This TCR beta chain emerged from a study of blood T cell repertoires in COVID-19. Original data processing: Amplification of reference gene primers provided the estimated nucleated cell counts. TCRdb's copy holds only in-frame clones and misses some; the assay was immunoSEQ multiplex PCR. The V and J calls and clone size were taken over from that table, and D and trimming were inferred from the DNA. This sample has about 150,000 clones; approximately 84% occur once, and the top ten carry around 2.5%. This clone was seen a single time. The specimen was peripheral blood. The sequence came from a human donor with acute or convalescent COVID-19. The donor label of this sample is uncertain.

CDR3 residues: CASSQGVTVYGYTF. DNA of the CDR3: TGTGCCAGCAGCCAAGGGGTGACAGTCTATGGCTACACCTTC. The genes are TRBV3-1 (or the pseudogene TRBV3-2) and TRBJ1-2; tentative D call: TRBD1 (5 bases). Trimming removed 1 base from V and 4 bases from J, with 10 bases in between. CDR1 LGHDT and CDR2 YNNKEL come from the germline V gene (reference sequence). The CDR3 runs to 14 residues.